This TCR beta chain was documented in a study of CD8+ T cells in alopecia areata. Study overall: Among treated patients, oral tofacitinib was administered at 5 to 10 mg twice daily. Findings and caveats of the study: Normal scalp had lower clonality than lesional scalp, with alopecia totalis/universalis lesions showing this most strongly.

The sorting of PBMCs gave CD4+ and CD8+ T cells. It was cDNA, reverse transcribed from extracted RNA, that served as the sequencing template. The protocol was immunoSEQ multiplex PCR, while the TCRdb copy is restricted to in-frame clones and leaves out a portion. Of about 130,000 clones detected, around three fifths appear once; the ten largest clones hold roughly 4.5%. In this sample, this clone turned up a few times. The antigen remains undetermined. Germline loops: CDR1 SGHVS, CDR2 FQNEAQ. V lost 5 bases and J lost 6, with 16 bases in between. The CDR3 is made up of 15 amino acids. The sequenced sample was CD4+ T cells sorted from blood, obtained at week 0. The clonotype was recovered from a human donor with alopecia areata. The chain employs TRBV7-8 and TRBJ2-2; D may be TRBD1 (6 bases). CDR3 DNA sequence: TGTGCCAGCAGCAACCCACAGGGAATAGCCGGGGAGCTGTTTTTT. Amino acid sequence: CASSNPQGIAGELFF.